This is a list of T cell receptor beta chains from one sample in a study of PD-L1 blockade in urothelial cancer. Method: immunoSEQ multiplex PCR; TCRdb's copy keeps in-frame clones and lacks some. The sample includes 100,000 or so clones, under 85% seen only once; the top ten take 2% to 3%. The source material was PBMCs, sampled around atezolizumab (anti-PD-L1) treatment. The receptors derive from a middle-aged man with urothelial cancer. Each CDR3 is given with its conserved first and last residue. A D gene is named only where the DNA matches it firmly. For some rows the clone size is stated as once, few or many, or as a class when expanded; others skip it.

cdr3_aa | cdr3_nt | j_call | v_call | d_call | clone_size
CASSPHLAGPNEQFF | TGTGCCAGCAGCCCCCACCTAGCGGGACCGAATGAGCAGTTCTTC | TRBJ2-1 | TRBV7-3 | TRBD2 | NA
CASSAGQGALGNEQFF | TGTGCCAGCAGCGCGGGACAGGGGGCGCTTGGTAATGAGCAGTTCTTC | TRBJ2-1 | TRBV9 | TRBD1 | NA
CASSLEGANYGYTF | TGTGCCAGCAGCTTAGAGGGAGCTAACTATGGCTACACCTTC | TRBJ1-2 | TRBV7-2 | NA | NA
CASSRDRGTQETQYF | TGTGCCAGCAGTCGGGACAGGGGGACTCAAGAGACCCAGTACTTC | TRBJ2-5 | TRBV11-1 | TRBD1 | NA
CASSLNPGQHQETQYF | TGTGCCAGCTCGCTTAATCCTGGACAGCACCAAGAGACCCAGTACTTC | TRBJ2-5 | TRBV18 | NA | NA
CASSPPVQGNYNEQFF | TGTGCCAGCTCACCACCGGTTCAGGGCAATTACAATGAGCAGTTCTTC | TRBJ2-1 | TRBV18 | NA | once
CASSGSVGGDYPYNEQFF | TGTGCCAGCAGCGGATCAGTGGGTGGGGACTATCCCTACAATGAGCAGTTCTTC | TRBJ2-1 | TRBV9 | TRBD2 | NA
CASSLGQDYGYTF | TGCGCCAGCAGCCTCGGACAGGACTATGGCTACACCTTC | TRBJ1-2 | TRBV5-1 | TRBD1 | NA
CASSTIELGHNTDTQYF | TGTGCCAGCAGCACAATAGAACTCGGACACAACACAGATACGCAGTATTTT | TRBJ2-3 | TRBV21-1 | NA | NA
CASSEAKTQYF | TGTGCCAGCAGTGAAGCTAAGACCCAGTACTTC | TRBJ2-5 | TRBV2 | NA | NA
CASSLARGLAGGFYEQYF | TGCGCCAGCAGCTTGGCCCGAGGACTAGCGGGAGGGTTCTACGAGCAGTACTTC | TRBJ2-7 | TRBV5-1 | TRBD2 | NA
CASSFLTDRGHNEQFF | TGCGCCAGCAGCTTTTTAACGGACAGGGGGCACAATGAGCAGTTCTTC | TRBJ2-1 | TRBV4-1 | TRBD1 | NA
CASSVEQVNTEAFF | TGTGCCAGCAGCGTTGAACAGGTGAACACTGAAGCTTTCTTT | TRBJ1-1 | TRBV7-2 | NA | NA